The entry that follows covers one T cell receptor (beta chain) sequence. The sample comes from a study of T cells in localized non-small cell lung cancer. Germline V gene data show CDR1 as KGHSH and CDR2 as LQKENI. The CDR3 extends over 16 amino acids. Trimming cost V 6 bases and J 8 bases; bases outside gene matches: 12. Repertoires were generated with immunoSEQ multiplex PCR, while TCRdb's copy carries only in-frame clones and drops some. The table has roughly 3,500 clones, approximately 24% seen once. The rearrangement links TRBV18 to TRBJ2-1, with 11 bases that match TRBD2. The clonotype originates from a man aged 35-69 years with stage II squamous cell lung carcinoma. This sample comprised lung tumor tissue, obtained before any cancer treatment. Here the CDR3 DNA reads TGTGCCAGCTCCAGTCGGGCACTAGCGGGAGTGGATGAGCAGTTCTTC. It is translated as CASSSRALAGVDEQFF.